One and the same sample provided the 23 T cell receptor beta chains below, sequenced in a study of regulatory T cells in long-lasting Graves disease (dated by TCRdb to 2020 to 2023). This specimen's time point label, interpreted: newly diagnosed GD, antithyroid drugs for less than 3 months. For both TCR sequencing and RNA sequencing, RNA was extracted from PBMCs using TRIzol. To prepare the library, multiplex PCR was applied. The listed sequencing device is Illumina HiSeq 4000. CDR3 regions were amplified by Arm-PCR with iRepertoire HTBI primers to construct TCR beta libraries. The raw public reads went through TCRdb reprocessing: fastp at Q25, MiXCR clone calling, in-frame beta chains kept. Records with the same CDR3 protein are collapsed into one entry carrying the most frequent genes and DNA. The sample data list over 400,000 distinct CDR3 sequences, and 12% to 15% of these were observed just once. The ten largest clones add up to approximately 19% of the sample.

The data were also submitted as part of a second study, on T cells in Graves' hyperthyroidism and ophthalmopathy.

The sequences come from peripheral blood mononuclear cells (PBMCs), collected at new diagnosis, from a patient treated with antithyroid drugs. The receptors stem from a woman aged 45-59 years with Graves disease. Donor details come from another sample of the same person, matched by shared clones.

This clonotype was recorded many times. V is TRBV30 and J is TRBJ1-3; no firm D call. This CDR3 has 12 amino acids. Per the germline V gene, CDR1 is GTSNPN and CDR2 is SVGIG (reference sequence). V was cut by 4 bases and J by 0 bases, with 4 bases left in between. The CDR3 DNA is TGTGCCTGGATGAGCTCTGGAAACACCATATATTTT. This sequence encodes CAWMSSGNTIYF.

This clonotype was counted at least ten times. The chain carries TRBV30 and TRBJ1-5; D is unclear. V was clipped by 1 base and J by 0 bases, with 13 bases between them. The CDR3 length is 16 residues. Germline V gives CDR1 GTSNPN, CDR2 SVGIG (reference sequence). DNA of the CDR3: TGTGCCTGGAGTGGTCCTAATTATGATAGCAATCAGCCCCAGCATTTT. As protein: CAWSGPNYDSNQPQHF. The full variable domain, its missing parts supplied by reference TRBV30 and TRBJ1-5, is SQTIHQWPATLVQPVGSPLSLECTVEGTSNPNLYWYRQAAGRGLQLLFYSVGIGQISSEVPQNLSASRPQDRQFILSSKKLLLSDSGFYLCAWSGPNYDSNQPQHFGDGTRLSIL.

This clonotype was observed many times. The chain recombines TRBV5-1 with TRBJ2-1; 7 nucleotides align to TRBD2. CDR1 is SGHRS and CDR2 is YFSETQ in the germline V gene. CDR3 length: 17 amino acids. V was clipped by 0 bases and J by 7 bases; unmatched bases: 13. The CDR3: CASSLAQWRERGNEQFF. Written as DNA, the CDR3 is TGCGCCAGCAGCTTGGCTCAGTGGCGGGAGCGGGGAAATGAGCAGTTCTTC.

The table lists this clonotype with many counts. The V call is TRBV3-1, the J call TRBJ1-1; D unclear. Trimming cost V 0 bases and J 1 base, with 6 bases left between them. This CDR3 comprises 14 residues. CDR1 and CDR2 from the germline V gene are LGHDT and YNNKEL (reference sequence). CDR3 protein: CASSQDGKNTEAFF. CDR3 DNA sequence: TGTGCCAGCAGCCAAGATGGAAAGAACACTGAAGCTTTCTTT.

This clonotype appeared many times. The chain joins TRBV29-1 to TRBJ2-1, with TRBD2 matching 12 bases. CDR1 and CDR2 (germline): SQVTM, ANQGSEA. The CDR3 extends over 18 amino acids. The V and J ends lost 1 base and 7 bases, in that order; junction bases with no gene match: 14. CDR3 loop: CSVEGLAGVPLWENEQFF. The CDR3, as DNA: TGCAGCGTTGAAGGACTAGCGGGAGTTCCCCTTTGGGAGAATGAGCAGTTCTTC.

The chain couples TRBV9 to TRBJ2-5; D unclear. Per the germline V gene, CDR1 is SGDLS and CDR2 is YYNGEE. With 2 bases removed from V and 5 bases from J, the gap between germline ends came to 10 bases. The length of the CDR3 is 13 residues. The CDR3, as DNA: TGTGCCAGCAGCGTGAGCAGTGGTGAGACCCAGTACTTC. This codes for CASSVSSGETQYF.

In its sample, this clonotype was seen a few times. V gene TRBV3-1 combines with J gene TRBJ2-4; D is uncertain. Germline V gene sequence: CDR1 LGHDT, CDR2 YNNKEL (reference sequence). This CDR3 is 14 amino acids long. The V gene lost 3 bases and the J gene lost 0 bases, with 6 bases spanning the gap. In DNA, the CDR3 is TGTGCCAGCAGCCAGGATATAGCCAAAAACATTCAGTACTTC. Amino acid sequence: CASSQDIAKNIQYF.

This chain uses TRBV6-1 with TRBJ2-4; possibly TRBD1 for D (5 bases). The CDR3 loop spans 13 amino acids. Trimming stripped 6 bases from V and 9 bases from J, with 15 bases between. Germline V gene sequence: CDR1 MNHNS, CDR2 SASEGT. This chain's CDR3 is CASSQQVRAIQYF. The DNA of the CDR3 is TGTGCCAGCAGCCAACAGGTCCGGGCCATTCAGTACTTC.

This clonotype was found many times. The chain uses TRBV6-2 or TRBV6-3 and TRBJ2-1, with D tentatively TRBD2 (7 bases). The CDR3 runs 13 residues. CDR1 and CDR2 from the germline V gene are MNHEY and SVGEGT. The V end was cut by 0 bases, the J end by 13 bases, with 13 bases between. The CDR3 nucleotides are TGTGCCAGCAGTTACTCGACGGGGGGCGGCCAGTTCTTC. This encodes CASSYSTGGGQFF.

The count of this clonotype is one. A read error may produce the germline difference seen at one junction end. The chain couples TRBV18 to TRBJ2-5; D unresolved. The CDR3 is 13 amino acids. Germline CDR1 KGHSH, CDR2 LQKENI. Here the CDR3 reads CASSPTNHESQYF. Here the CDR3 DNA reads TGTGCCAGCTCACCAACCAACCACGAGAGCCAGTACTTC.

This clonotype was observed many times. The chain joins TRBV5-1 to TRBJ2-7, with a possible D match to TRBD2 (5 bases). Germline V gene data show CDR1 as SGHRS and CDR2 as YFSETQ. This CDR3 contains 14 residues. V lost 0 bases, J lost 0 bases, and 7 bases lay in between. Here the CDR3 reads CASSLVEGSYEQYF. The CDR3 nucleotides read TGCGCCAGCAGCTTGGTCGAGGGCTCCTACGAGCAGTACTTC. Supplemented by reference TRBV5-1 and TRBJ2-7, the full variable domain reads KAGVTQTPRYLIKTRGQQVTLSCSPISGHRSVSWYQQTPGQGLQFLFEYFSETQRNKGNFPGRFSGRQFSNSRSEMNVSTLELGDSALYLCASSLVEGSYEQYFGPGTRLTVT.

This clonotype showed up many times. This CDR3 reads CASSLADRLAPEGGELFF. The CDR3 bases are TGTGCCAGCAGCTTAGCGGACAGACTAGCGCCAGAGGGCGGGGAGCTGTTTTTT. The rearrangement uses TRBV7-8 and TRBJ2-2, with 8 bases fitting TRBD2. The germline CDR1 and CDR2 sequences are SGHVS and FQNEAQ. Trimming at V came to 0 bases and at J to 7 bases, leaving 13 bases not matched to a gene. CDR3 length: 18 residues.

The gene calls are TRBV13 and TRBJ2-2; D gene unclear. This CDR3 has 16 residues. Germline values: CDR1 PRHDT, CDR2 FYEKMQ (reference sequence). Trimming took off 5 bases at V and 1 base at J, with 14 bases between the two ends. The CDR3 DNA follows: TGTGCCAGCAGCCCCGCTGCGGCAGGGAACACCGGGGAGCTGTTTTTT. Protein sequence: CASSPAAAGNTGELFF.

Ten or more counts support this clonotype. V usage is TRBV27 and J usage is TRBJ1-5; 7 nucleotides line up with TRBD1. The germline V gene encodes CDR1 MNHEY and CDR2 SMNVEV (reference sequence). V lost 10 bases to trimming and J lost 5 bases; unmatched junction nucleotides: 8. The CDR3 totals 13 residues. CDR3: CATSAGGYQPQHF. DNA of the CDR3: TGTGCCACTTCGGCAGGGGGGTATCAGCCCCAGCATTTT.

This clonotype has ten or more counts. The chain is built from TRBV12-3 or TRBV12-4 and TRBJ2-2, with D possibly TRBD2 on 7 matching bases. V shed 6 bases and J shed 5 bases, with 16 bases lying between them. This CDR3 is 15 amino acids long. CDR3 loop: CASSPSGGGTGELFF. The CDR3 DNA is TGTGCCAGCAGCCCTAGCGGAGGGGGGACCGGGGAGCTGTTTTTT.

This chain links TRBV19 with TRBJ2-7, with 8 bases fitting TRBD2. V gave up 8 bases and J gave up 7 bases; unmatched junction bases: 10. Germline values: CDR1 LNHDA, CDR2 SQIVND (reference sequence). The CDR3 spans 13 residues. DNA for the CDR3: TGTGCCAGTTCCACCTCTACGGGGGGGGAGCAGTACTTC. Encoded protein: CASSTSTGGEQYF.

CDR3 nucleotide sequence: TGTGCCAGCAGTTTAAGGGGGAACCCCACAGATACGCAGTATTTT. As protein: CASSLRGNPTDTQYF. This sequence joins TRBV27 and TRBJ2-3; a weak D match, TRBD1 (6 bases). Germline CDR1 is MNHEY and CDR2 is SMNVEV (reference sequence). This CDR3 has 15 residues. V was shortened by 2 bases and J by 2 bases, with 11 bases between the two germline ends.

This clonotype showed up many times. This chain uses TRBV7-3 with TRBJ2-3; D is unresolved. Trimming shortened V by 5 bases and J by 2 bases, and 14 bases separated the two germline ends. The germline V gene has CDR1 SGHTA and CDR2 FQGTGA. The CDR3 extends over 15 amino acids. Here the CDR3 reads CASSPDPRSTDTQYF. CDR3 DNA: TGTGCCAGCAGCCCCGACCCAAGGTCCACAGATACGCAGTATTTT.

This clonotype was seen only a few times. It may be a read error: a sequence one base away is much more abundant. CDR3 bases: TGTGCCAGCAGTGGAAACGGGAAGGCCGGTAATGAGCAGTTCTTC. This translates into CASSGNGKAGNEQFF. The chain uses TRBV2 and TRBJ2-1; D might be TRBD2 (5 bases). V shed 4 bases and J shed 7 bases, with 17 bases lying between them. CDR3 size: 15 residues. From germline, CDR1 is SNHLY and CDR2 FYNNEI.

This clonotype has ten or more counts. The chain recombines TRBV29-1 with TRBJ2-7; no definite D call. The CDR3 is 12 residues long. V lost 3 bases to trimming and J lost 1 base, with 7 bases between them. CDR1 is SQVTM and CDR2 is ANQGSEA in the germline V gene. The CDR3 loop is CSVDGDSYEQYF. CDR3 sequence (DNA): TGCAGCGTTGACGGCGATTCCTACGAGCAGTACTTC.

This sequence joins TRBV20-1 and TRBJ2-5, with TRBD2 matching over 11 bases. This CDR3 has 17 amino acids. Germline lookup yields CDR1 DFQATT and CDR2 SNEGSKA (reference sequence). J lost 2 bases, V lost 0 bases, and 8 bases had no gene match. The CDR3 reads CSARDLGLAGGQETQYF. The CDR3 DNA is TGCAGTGCTAGAGATCTTGGGCTAGCGGGAGGTCAAGAGACCCAGTACTTC.

This clonotype was seen many times. In DNA form, the CDR3 reads TGTGCCAGCAGCTTCGCACGAGCGGGACCCACAGATACGCAGTATTTT. It specifies CASSFARAGPTDTQYF. V gene TRBV11-1 combines with J gene TRBJ2-3, with 7 nucleotides matching TRBD2. The CDR3 length is 16 residues. Germline CDR1 reads SGHAT; CDR2 reads FQDESV (reference sequence). Trimming took 3 bases from V and 2 from J; bases not matched to a gene: 8.

This clonotype was found a few times. The chain joins TRBV27 to TRBJ1-2; 11 nucleotides match TRBD1. In germline, CDR1 is MNHEY, CDR2 SMNVEV (reference sequence). V lost 4 bases and J lost 8; bases outside the gene matches: 9. This CDR3 spans 15 amino acids. DNA for the CDR3: TGTGCCAGCAGTTGGGACAGGGGGGTCTCTACCGGCTACACCTTC. Its translation is CASSWDRGVSTGYTF.